Included here is one T cell receptor (beta chain) sequence, with context. What it binds is not known. The data stem from a study of cytomegalovirus exposure and HLA in healthy donors. The PCR was carried out with 60 Vbeta primers and 13 Jbeta primers. The protocol was immunoSEQ multiplex PCR, while the TCRdb copy is restricted to in-frame clones and leaves out a portion. The table shows 90,000 to 150,000 clones, with around 77% occurring only once. Each donor's status was that of a healthy bone marrow donor. Broader study findings: For most subjects, TCR beta sequences were reported to predict HLA-A and HLA-B alleles with accuracy. Donors were assumed by presence/absence analyses to have roughly uniform sequencing depth. Highly shared variants forming one cluster were likely a sequencing artifact.

The receptor was isolated from a human donor in good health. Sequenced sample: PBMCs.

Here the CDR3 DNA reads TGTGCCAGCAGTCCCCGGGACAGGGGCAATCAGCCCCAGCATTTT. Amino acid sequence: CASSPRDRGNQPQHF. V gene TRBV6-6 combines with J gene TRBJ1-5; the match to TRBD1 covers 9 bases. The CDR3 totals 15 residues. V gave up 5 bases and J gave up 2 bases; unmatched junction bases: 4. CDR1 and CDR2 from the germline V gene are MNHNY and SVGAGI (reference sequence).